This record looks at one T cell receptor (beta chain) sequence and its context. The antigen remains unidentified. Barcoded TCR alpha and TCR beta cDNA libraries with UMIs came from 5'RACE using constant-segment primers. A single record per CDR3 protein comes from TCRdb applying MiXCR to the 5' RACE reads. The sample includes about 350,000 distinct CDR3 sequences, about 20% seen only once; the top ten take roughly a fifth. The germline V gene has CDR1 MNHEY and CDR2 SVGAGI. Between the trimmed V and J ends, which lost 0 bases and 5 bases, there was a span of 12 bases. This CDR3 has 15 amino acids. The sample belongs to a study of T-cell memory formation after mild COVID-19. Study conclusions and caveats: A second wave of clones peaked on day 37, and their SARS-CoV-2 specificity went unconfirmed. Pre-infection memory already had some responding clones, implying cross-reactive memory joined.

The clonotype comes from a man younger than 35 who had mild COVID-19 (a few samples of this study predate the infection). Cell type and time point are not known. The chain combines TRBV6-5 with TRBJ2-3, with D perhaps TRBD2 (5 bases). Source material: PBMCs or a T cell subset sorted from them (not recorded which). For the CDR3, the DNA is TGTGCCAGCAGTTACTCCCAGGTTGGAGGAGATACGCAGTATTTT. Protein product: CASSYSQVGGDTQYF.